This TCR beta chain was captured in a study of human T cells and chemical hapten exposure. TCRdb ran MiXCR on the RACE reads and lists one entry per CDR3 protein. The sample lists 40,000 to 50,000 distinct CDR3 sequences; over 3.5% were seen once. The sample holds many counts of this clonotype. Time point noted: patch test 1, 2 weeks after DPC sensitization. The treatment denotes: therapeutic diphenylcyclopropenone sensitization with weekly scalp DPC. Extraction yielded total RNA from whole blood (unfractionated). Germline CDR1 and CDR2: MGHRA and YSYEKL. Trimming took off 1 base at V and 0 bases at J, with 4 bases between the two ends. CDR3 length: 14 residues.

The receptor was derived from a man in his fifties or sixties with alopecia areata. Some clones in this sample may be carry-over from other donors' samples. V gene TRBV4-1 combines with J gene TRBJ1-5; no clear D. The starting material was whole blood, obtained in connection with sensitization to the hapten diphenylcyclopropenone (DPC). The CDR3, as DNA: TGCGCCAGCAGCCAAGCAATTAGCAATCAGCCCCAGCATTTT. It specifies CASSQAISNQPQHF.